The 32 T cell receptor beta chains in this list originate from one sample, sequenced in a study of regulatory T cells in long-lasting Graves disease. In building TCR beta libraries, iRepertoire HTBI primers were used together with Arm-PCR of CDR3 regions. TCRdb called the multiplex PCR reads again in MiXCR, with one record for every CDR3 protein. The data show 450,000 or so distinct CDR3 sequences, with less than 25% seen just once and roughly 8% held by the top ten. Described time point: persistent/refractory GD, antithyroid drugs over 5 years with positive TRAb. The TCR library was made from RNA that had been extracted from PBMCs in TRIzol. This specimen was peripheral blood mononuclear cells (PBMCs), taken when the disease was refractory, from a patient treated with antithyroid drugs. All receptors come from a female donor with Graves disease.

The chain links TRBV5-1 to TRBJ2-7; a weak D match, TRBD1 (5 bases). CDR3 length: 15 amino acids. V shed 2 bases and J shed 7 bases, with 19 bases lying between them. Looked up from germline, CDR1 is SGHRS and CDR2 is YFSETQ. CDR3 nucleotide sequence: TGCGCCAGCAGCTTTCAGGGTGCGTCCTACAATGAGCAGTACTTC. The encoded protein is CASSFQGASYNEQYF.

This clonotype has just a few counts. J is TRBJ2-2 and V is TRBV4-1; D gene unclear. With 1 base removed from V and 4 bases from J, the gap between germline ends came to 7 bases. Per germline, CDR1 MGHRA and CDR2 YSYEKL. CDR3 length: 14 amino acids. The CDR3 is CASSQARSTGELFF. CDR3 nucleotide sequence: TGCGCCAGCAGCCAAGCAAGGAGCACCGGGGAGCTGTTTTTT.

On this clonotype: At one of its ends the junction is not consistent with the germline gene, which may arise from a read error. This chain connects TRBV7-6 to TRBJ2-7; 9 nucleotides match TRBD2. The V gene's germline CDR1 is SGHVS and CDR2 FNYEAQ. The CDR3 runs to 14 residues. The CDR3 DNA sequence: TGTGCCACCAGCCTGGCGGGAGGGCCTGAAGAGCAGTACTTC. Protein sequence: CATSLAGGPEEQYF.

This clonotype was seen repeatedly, ten times or more. The CDR3: CASSPWTNTEAFF. DNA for the CDR3: TGCGCCAGCAGCCCGTGGACGAATACCGAAGCTTTCTTT. The genes are TRBV5-1 and TRBJ1-1, with D unclear. The ends were cut back, 4 bases at V and 8 bases at J, with 15 bases in the middle. Germline-derived CDR1 and CDR2 are SGHRS and YFSETQ. The length of the CDR3 is 13 residues.

This clonotype has ten or more counts. The chain joins TRBV12-3 or TRBV12-4 to TRBJ2-6; the D is unclear. The CDR3 length is 14 residues. V gave up 3 bases and J gave up 2 bases, with 5 bases separating them. In DNA, the CDR3 is TGTGCCAGCAGTTTGGTAGCTGGGGCCAACGTCCTGACTTTC. Its translation is CASSLVAGANVLTF.

The chain recombines TRBV4-3 with TRBJ2-7; D might be TRBD2 (6 bases). The germline V gene has CDR1 LGHNA and CDR2 YSLEER. CDR3 size: 15 residues. Trimming shortened V by 1 base and J by 5 bases, and 15 bases separated the two germline ends. The DNA for the CDR3 is TGCGCCAGCAGCCAAGGGCGTCGGGAGCTGAACGAGCAGTACTTC. Its translation: CASSQGRRELNEQYF.

This clonotype was detected ten times or more. The chain carries TRBV2 and TRBJ1-2, with D tentatively TRBD1 (5 bases). The CDR3 contains 13 residues. V was clipped by 11 bases and J by 2 bases, with 15 bases between them. CDR1 and CDR2 from the germline V gene are SNHLY and FYNNEI. In DNA, the CDR3 is TGTGCCGGACGGAAAGACAGCAACTATGGCTACACCTTC. This encodes CAGRKDSNYGYTF. Drawing the rest from reference TRBV2 and TRBJ1-2, the complete variable domain is EPEVTQTPSHQVTQMGQEVILRCVPISNHLYFYWYRQILGQKVEFLVSFYNNEISEKSEIFDDQFSVERPDGSNFTLKIRSTKLEDSAMYFCAGRKDSNYGYTFGSGTRLTVV.

The chain carries TRBV4-1 and TRBJ2-5; D remains ambiguous. This CDR3 comprises 15 residues. Germline lookup yields CDR1 MGHRA and CDR2 YSYEKL. V was cut by 5 bases and J by 2 bases, with 15 bases left in between. The CDR3 DNA reads TGCGCCAGCAGCGAGGAAAGCTGGAGTCAAGAGACCCAGTACTTC. This gives the protein CASSEESWSQETQYF.

This clonotype appeared many times. The rearrangement uses TRBV28 and TRBJ1-1; D uncertain. The length of the CDR3 is 15 residues. The V end was cut by 2 bases, the J end by 0 bases, with 10 bases between. Germline V gene lookup returns CDR1 MDHEN and CDR2 SYDVKM. The CDR3 coding sequence is TGTGCCAGCAGTTTAATCATTTCCCTGAACACTGAAGCTTTCTTT. Encoded protein: CASSLIISLNTEAFF.

There are many counts of this clonotype. The chain combines TRBV6-1 with TRBJ1-2; D is undetermined. The CDR3 has 13 residues. Germline CDR1 is MNHNS and CDR2 is SASEGT. Between the trimmed V and J ends, which lost 5 bases and 6 bases, there was a span of 13 bases. The DNA for the CDR3 is TGTGCCAGCAGTCTAGACGGCTATAATGGCTACACCTTC. Translating it yields CASSLDGYNGYTF.

This clonotype was found a few times. This sequence joins TRBV14 and TRBJ2-2; D gene unclear. V shed 4 bases and J shed 6 bases, with 9 bases lying between them. Germline V lookup: CDR1 SGHDN, CDR2 FVKESK. There are 13 residues in the CDR3. The CDR3 region has the DNA TGTGCCAGCAGCCCTACGGTTGCCGGGGAGCTGTTTTTT. This encodes CASSPTVAGELFF.

This clonotype was observed many times. The rearrangement links TRBV28 to TRBJ2-7; D unresolved. Germline loops: CDR1 MDHEN, CDR2 SYDVKM. Trimming took 5 bases from V and 7 from J, leaving 12 bases between them. The CDR3 is 12 amino acids. CDR3 nucleotides: TGTGCCAGCAGTCCACCCTTTGTTGAGCAGTACTTC. Translated, it gives CASSPPFVEQYF.

This clonotype was seen a few times. J is TRBJ1-4 and V is TRBV7-2; 7 bases map to TRBD1. The germline gives CDR1 SGHTA, CDR2 FQGNSA. There are 15 residues in the CDR3. The trim removed 5 bases at V and 5 bases at J, leaving 8 bases unmatched. This chain's CDR3 is CASSRNRGLNEKLFF. As DNA, the CDR3 is TGTGCCAGCAGCAGAAACAGGGGCTTAAATGAAAAACTGTTTTTT.

Regarding this clonotype: A much larger clone differs by one base, so this may be a read error. V is TRBV12-3 or TRBV12-4 and J is TRBJ1-3; 7 bases align to TRBD1. This CDR3 spans 15 amino acids. The CDR3 coding sequence is TGTGCCGGCAGTGCCACAGGGGACTCTGGAAACACCATATATTTT. Encoded protein: CAGSATGDSGNTIYF.

This clonotype was seen many times. The V call is TRBV27, the J call TRBJ2-7; TRBD1 is a possible D gene (6 bases). The CDR3 consists of 15 residues. Trimming took off 3 bases at V and 2 bases at J, with 14 bases between the two ends. CDR1 is MNHEY and CDR2 is SMNVEV in the germline V gene (reference sequence). CDR3 sequence reads: CASSFFGGGTYEQYF. The CDR3 DNA reads TGTGCCAGCAGTTTCTTTGGGGGCGGAACCTACGAGCAGTACTTC.

This clonotype has more than one count but fewer than ten. This chain joins TRBV29-1 and TRBJ2-7; no firm D call. The CDR3 has 13 amino acids. V was pared by 1 base and J by 0 bases, with 7 bases between. Germline V gene lookup returns CDR1 SQVTM and CDR2 ANQGSEA. This CDR3 is CSVEAPSSYEQYF. The CDR3 DNA follows: TGCAGCGTTGAAGCCCCGAGCTCCTACGAGCAGTACTTC.

This rearrangement joins TRBV7-2 to TRBJ2-3; 7 positions match TRBD2. This CDR3 has 14 amino acids. The junction had 6 bases not matched to a gene; V was cut back by 5 bases and J by 4 bases. Germline V lookup: CDR1 SGHTA, CDR2 FQGNSA. CDR3 sequence reads: CASSRGREADTQYF. CDR3 DNA: TGTGCCAGCAGCCGCGGGAGAGAGGCAGATACGCAGTATTTT.

This clonotype was picked up many times. The DNA for the CDR3 is TGTGCCACCAGTGACCGAAACAGGGGGCAGGCTGAAGCTTTCTTT. Protein product: CATSDRNRGQAEAFF. The J gene is TRBJ1-1, the V gene TRBV24-1; 9 positions match TRBD1. The CDR3 covers 15 residues. CDR1 and CDR2 (germline): KGHDR, SFDVKD. V gave up 4 bases and J gave up 6 bases; unmatched junction bases: 8.

J is TRBJ2-7 and V is TRBV12-3 or TRBV12-4; TRBD2 aligns across 12 bases. This CDR3 region has 16 residues. The junction had 8 bases not matched to a gene; V was cut back by 5 bases and J by 3 bases. The CDR3 DNA is TGTGCCAGCAGTAAACCGACTAGCGGGAGTAGCTACGAGCAGTACTTC. Its translation is CASSKPTSGSSYEQYF.

In its sample, this clonotype was seen many times. The chain carries TRBV18 and TRBJ1-2, with 7 bases aligning to TRBD1. Looked up from germline, CDR1 is KGHSH and CDR2 is LQKENI. The CDR3 has 15 residues. The V segment lost 3 bases and the J segment 4 bases; nucleotides outside the gene matches: 8. This CDR3 is CASSPRTGLFYGYTF. CDR3 coding DNA: TGTGCCAGCTCACCTCGGACAGGTCTATTCTATGGCTACACCTTC.

The chain employs TRBV5-6 and TRBJ1-5; 8 bases fit TRBD1. J gave up 8 bases and V 4 bases, and 8 bases lay outside the gene matches. Germline CDR1 reads SGHDT; CDR2 reads YYEEEE. The CDR3 is made up of 14 amino acids. The CDR3 sequence is CASSPGQGGEPQHF. In nucleotides, the CDR3 is TGTGCCAGCAGCCCCGGACAGGGAGGGGAGCCCCAGCATTTT.

Comments on this clonotype: This may arise from a read error, as a much more abundant clone is one base away. The V call is TRBV29-1, the J call TRBJ2-5; no definite D call. The V and J ends lost 6 bases and 7 bases respectively, with 12 bases between them. The germline CDR1 and CDR2 sequences are SQVTM and ANQGSEA. The CDR3 spans 11 residues. The DNA for the CDR3 is TGCAGCGTAATAGGGTTGGGGACCCAGTACTTC. Its translation: CSVIGLGTQYF.

This clonotype was found many times. The chain uses TRBV27 and TRBJ2-7, with D possibly TRBD2 on 6 matching bases. Per the germline V gene, CDR1 is MNHEY and CDR2 is SMNVEV (reference sequence). V was pared by 2 bases and J by 5 bases, with 16 bases between. This CDR3 contains 15 residues. CDR3 in amino acids: CASSLRAGRVHEQYF. For the CDR3, the DNA is TGTGCCAGCAGTTTAAGGGCGGGACGTGTCCACGAGCAGTACTTC.

This clonotype has a count of ten or more. The rearrangement uses TRBV27 and TRBJ1-1; 7 nucleotides agree with TRBD1. CDR3 size: 15 residues. With 7 bases clipped from V and 6 bases from J, the junction kept 14 bases outside the gene matches. Germline loops: CDR1 MNHEY, CDR2 SMNVEV (reference sequence). CDR3 in DNA: TGTGCCAGCATCCCACCCCAGGGGGGTCACGCTGAAGCTTTCTTT. Translation: CASIPPQGGHAEAFF.

This clonotype was detected many times. The chain uses TRBV20-1 and TRBJ2-5, with D hard to call. The V gene lost 0 bases and the J gene lost 5 bases, with 10 bases spanning the gap. There are 13 residues in the CDR3. Looked up from germline, CDR1 is DFQATT and CDR2 is SNEGSKA (reference sequence). The CDR3: CSARDGLRETQYF. The CDR3 nucleotides read TGCAGTGCTAGAGACGGTTTGCGTGAGACCCAGTACTTC.

The V call is TRBV18, the J call TRBJ2-7, with D perhaps assigned TRBD1 or TRBD2 (5 bases each). The germline V gene encodes CDR1 KGHSH and CDR2 LQKENI. The CDR3 is made up of 15 amino acids. The V end lost 2 bases, the J end lost 2 bases, and 13 bases lay between the germline ends. The CDR3 loop reads CASSPLSSGPYEQYF. The CDR3 DNA reads as TGTGCCAGCTCACCATTATCGTCGGGACCCTACGAGCAGTACTTC.

The chain combines TRBV20-1 with TRBJ2-7; 10 nucleotides match TRBD1. The germline V gene encodes CDR1 DFQATT and CDR2 SNEGSKA (reference sequence). The trim removed 4 bases at V and 1 base at J, leaving 4 bases unmatched. The CDR3 spans 14 residues. This CDR3 reads CSATDRGTSYEQYF. CDR3 DNA sequence: TGCAGTGCTACGGACAGGGGGACATCCTACGAGCAGTACTTC.

A few counts support this clonotype. The chain couples TRBV11-1 to TRBJ2-1; 9 bases agree with TRBD1. The V segment lost 6 bases and the J segment 4 bases; nucleotides outside the gene matches: 4. This CDR3 has 14 residues. The V gene's germline CDR1 is SGHAT and CDR2 FQDESV (reference sequence). This chain's CDR3 is CASSGTGIYNEQFF. The CDR3 nucleotides are TGTGCCAGCAGTGGGACAGGGATTTACAATGAGCAGTTCTTC.

This clonotype has ten or more counts. This chain joins TRBV28 and TRBJ1-2; D not resolved. The germline CDR1 and CDR2 sequences are MDHEN and SYDVKM. Between the trimmed V and J ends, which lost 6 bases and 0 bases, there was a span of 11 bases. CDR3 length: 14 amino acids. The CDR3 region is CASSEGTPNYGYTF. DNA of the CDR3: TGTGCCAGCAGCGAGGGTACACCTAACTATGGCTACACCTTC.

This clonotype was picked up many times. The chain joins TRBV30 to TRBJ2-5; 13 bases align to TRBD2. The junction had 13 bases not matched to a gene; V was cut back by 3 bases and J by 0 bases. Germline V gives CDR1 GTSNPN, CDR2 SVGIG (reference sequence). The CDR3 spans 19 residues. CDR3 amino acids: CAWSHRTSGSVFYQETQYF. The CDR3 DNA reads TGTGCCTGGAGCCACCGGACTAGCGGGAGTGTTTTCTACCAAGAGACCCAGTACTTC.

In regard to this clonotype: This may be a read error, as it is one base from a much larger clone. The chain is built from TRBV28 and TRBJ2-7; 8 nucleotides agree with TRBD2. V was pared by 8 bases and J by 5 bases, with 8 bases of the junction left unmatched. In germline, CDR1 is MDHEN, CDR2 SYDVKM. CDR3 length: 13 residues. The CDR3 DNA sequence: TGTGCCAGCTGGGCGGGGGGAGTCCACGAGCAGTACTTC. As protein: CASWAGGVHEQYF.

A word on this clonotype: A read error may be the cause here, since a much bigger clone is one base away. J is TRBJ2-7 and V is TRBV27; 7 bases match TRBD1. The CDR3 is 14 amino acids. Germline CDR1 reads MNHEY; CDR2 reads SMNVEV (reference sequence). The V and J ends lost 6 bases and 0 bases, in that order; junction bases with no gene match: 5. This chain's CDR3 is CASRRTGVSYEQYF. The CDR3 nucleotides read TGTGCCAGCAGGAGGACAGGCGTCTCCTACGAGCAGTACTTC.